The T cell receptor beta chain under discussion was sequenced for a study of T cell repertoires in aging, cancer and after chemotherapy. Study results and caveats: In each cancer cohort, median generation probability increased across chemotherapy, suggesting thymic output rebounded. The repertoire data cannot show anything about immunological memory following chemotherapy. Age-matched healthy donors had significantly more diverse, less clonal blood TCR repertoires than untreated cancer patients.

Rearranged V-D-J TRB sequences were amplified with a mixed TRB-A/B primer pool. A single record per CDR3 protein comes from TCRdb applying MiXCR to the multiplex PCR reads. The sample comprises around 1,700 distinct CDR3 sequences, 25% to 35% of which are singletons, and roughly 11% rests with the top ten. On this clonotype: Its matching antigen is unknown.

This CDR3 has 13 residues. The ends were cut back, 5 bases at V and 4 bases at J, with 11 bases in the middle. The template was genomic DNA from peripheral blood, not RNA. The sequenced sample was blood. The chain is built from TRBV12-3 or TRBV12-4 and TRBJ1-1; the D gene is possibly TRBD1 (5 bases). This TCR was sampled from a human donor with a blood cancer. This CDR3 is CASSPGLRTEAFF. The CDR3 nucleotides read TGTGCCAGCAGTCCGGGACTTCGCACTGAAGCTTTCTTT.